Below are 3 T cell receptor beta chains sequenced from a single sample in a study of cytomegalovirus exposure and HLA in healthy donors. 13 Jbeta primers and 60 Vbeta primers were used for the PCR. Assay: immunoSEQ multiplex PCR; the TCRdb copy retains only in-frame clones and omits some. Of some 150,000 clones in the sample, around 62% were seen once. The source material was PBMCs. The source is a man in his forties or fifties in good health and CMV-seronegative.

The rearrangement links TRBV28 to TRBJ1-2; 10 bases are a match to TRBD1. The CDR3 has 16 residues. In germline, CDR1 is MDHEN, CDR2 SYDVKM. V lost 6 bases and J lost 3; bases outside the gene matches: 10. CDR3 protein: CASRGQGTGADYGYTF. DNA of the CDR3: TGTGCCAGCAGGGGTCAGGGGACAGGGGCTGACTATGGCTACACCTTC.

The chain carries TRBV10-1 and TRBJ2-3; D is possibly TRBD1 (5 bases). The length of the CDR3 is 16 residues. The V end was cut by 3 bases, the J end by 0 bases, with 13 bases between. Germline loops: CDR1 WNHNN, CDR2 SYGVQD (reference sequence). The CDR3 here is CASSERQGLSTDTQYF. CDR3 nucleotide sequence: TGCGCCAGCAGTGAAAGGCAGGGCCTTAGCACAGATACGCAGTATTTT.

J is TRBJ2-7 and V is TRBV11-2; 8 bases align to TRBD1. The CDR3 sequence is 14 residues long. Germline CDR1 SGHAT, CDR2 FQNNGV. J lost 4 bases, V lost 6 bases, and 8 bases had no gene match. CDR3 in DNA: TGTGCCAGCAGAAAACTGGGACAGGAATACGAGCAGTACTTC. It translates to CASRKLGQEYEQYF. Complete variable domain (other parts from reference TRBV11-2 and TRBJ2-7): EAGVAQSPRYKIIEKRQSVAFWCNPISGHATLYWYQQILGQGPKLLIQFQNNGVVDDSQLPKDRFSAERLKGVDSTLKIQPAKLEDSAVYLCASRKLGQEYEQYFGPGTRLTVT.